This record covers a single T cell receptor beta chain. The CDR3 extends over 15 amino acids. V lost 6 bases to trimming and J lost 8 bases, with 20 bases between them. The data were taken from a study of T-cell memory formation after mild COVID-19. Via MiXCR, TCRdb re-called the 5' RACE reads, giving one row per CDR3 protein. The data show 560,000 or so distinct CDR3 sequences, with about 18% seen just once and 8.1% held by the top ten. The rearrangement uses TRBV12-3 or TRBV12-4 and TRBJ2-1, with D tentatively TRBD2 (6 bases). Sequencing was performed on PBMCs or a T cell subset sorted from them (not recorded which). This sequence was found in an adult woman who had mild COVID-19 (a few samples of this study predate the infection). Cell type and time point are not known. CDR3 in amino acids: CASSLGDSQVDEQFF. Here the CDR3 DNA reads TGTGCCAGCAGCCTGGGGGACTCCCAAGTCGATGAGCAGTTCTTC.